The T cell receptor (beta chain) under discussion was sequenced for a study of shared clonotypes between healthy human individuals (dated by TCRdb to the early 2020s). About the full investigation: A couple of women and a few men aged 18 to 49 years were included in the cohort. Per donor, three plates each were used for CD4 naive and CD4 memory, two for CD8 naive, and one for CD8 memory. To estimate repertoire size and how much clonotype sharing occurs between individuals, the study deeply sequenced the blood TCR repertoires of 4 to 6 healthy adults. To increase sequencing depth and limit assay-specific biases, TCR repertoire library preparation and sequencing were carried out by different laboratories using diverse techniques. Between about 0.8 and 9 billion PBMCs per donor were obtained by leukapheresis.

CDR1 GTSNPN and CDR2 SVGIG are derived from the germline V gene (reference sequence). The CDR3 goes from the cysteine to the phenylalanine over 13 residues. This entry keeps only the CDR3 DNA: 39 bases, framed from base 1. Trimming costs V 0 bases and J 5 bases, and their ends lie 11 bases apart. Using the deep immunoSEQ assay, multiplex PCR amplified TCR CDR3 regions from genomic DNA. For each cell subset, the extracted genomic DNA was distributed evenly across all wells of several immunoSEQ 96-well plates, and each plate served as one replicate. For sorted subsets, each replicate PCR was loaded with roughly 190 ng genomic DNA, equivalent to 32,000 or so T cell genomes. Purified libraries were quantified with a Qubit 3.0 fluorometer, sized on a Bioanalyzer 2100, and re-quantified with the KAPA Library Quantification kit. Every immunoSEQ 96-well plate was sequenced on a separate single-read 150-cycle Illumina NextSeq 550 flow cell. From the authors' description of their analysis: Because the immunoSEQ output held only junctional sequences and lacked quality scores, the filtering could not match the filtering applied to full-length reads. To assign V/J genes and CDR3, sequences were annotated against IMGT germline references using PyIR, a Python wrapper for IgBLAST v1.9. Reads were removed for weak V/J assignments (E-value above 1e-6), missing CDR3, stop codons, out-of-frame junctions, or ambiguous translated residues. V3J clonotypes were defined as sequences sharing the same inferred V gene, J gene, and CDR3 amino acid sequence. To compute the percentage overlap between repertoires, the number of shared unique clonotypes was divided by the size of the smaller repertoire. Three approaches were used to assess repertoire richness: RTK rarefaction, the Chao1 estimator, and Recon v2.1 estimates of unobserved clonotypes. For all TCRbeta clonotypes obtained by the gDNA method from a few donors, generation probabilities were computed with OLGA. TCRdb stores this immuneACCESS table with in-frame sequences only. Part of the clones is absent; in the studies checked, under half of the shortfall reflects unresolved V genes, and no reason is known for the rest. From that table come the V and J calls and clone size; the DNA was used to work out D and trimming. The sample yields more than 2 million clones; 95% were counted once. The biggest ten clones account for roughly 0.13% of the sample.

Overall results and qualifications from the work: Compared with non-shared clonotypes, the clonotypes found in all four sorted-subset donors had higher generation probabilities. Sampling was limited to blood, and TCR repertoires in tissue likely differ from TCR repertoires in blood. The genetic and exposure-history diversity represented was limited by the small number of donors. Incomplete sequencing was indicated by rarefaction of sorted-subset datasets, despite the large sequencing depth. When several donors were compared, the shared fraction of clonotypes was around 4.6% for naive CD4, less than 4% for naive CD8, roughly 2.3% for memory CD4, and 0.4% for memory CD8. Pairwise subsampling led to the expectation that sequencing depth would affect the degree of clonotype sharing among donors. Estimated clonotype richness was generally larger for naive than for memory subsets.

About this clone itself: Its recognized antigen is unknown. No clone much larger than this one lies a single base away; base qualities are absent.

Healthy HIV-negative adults with no recently reported acute infections or vaccinations were included as donors. Only Caucasian adults living in Nashville, Tennessee, USA were represented among the donors. CD4+ T cells were enriched by magnetic negative selection; naive cells were then positively selected on CD45RA, and the negative fraction formed the memory subset. Blood was obtained by leukapheresis, after which PBMCs were separated by Ficoll-Histopaque density gradient centrifugation and cryopreserved in liquid nitrogen vapor phase. Purity and quantity of every magnetically sorted T cell population were checked by analytical flow cytometry. Genomic DNA was isolated from every sorted fraction and measured by UV absorbance on a Nanodrop 2000c.

The clonotype was recovered from a man younger than 30 in good health. Sequenced input: naive CD4+ T cells sorted from blood. The cell subset or site label for this specimen denotes: CD45RA+ positively selected. The chain uses TRBV30 and TRBJ2-7; 6 matching bases give a weak D call of TRBD1. This receptor has the CDR3 CAWSVRWGHEQYF. The nucleotide sequence is given as TGTGCCTGGAGTGTGAGGTGGGGGCACGAGCAGTACTTC.